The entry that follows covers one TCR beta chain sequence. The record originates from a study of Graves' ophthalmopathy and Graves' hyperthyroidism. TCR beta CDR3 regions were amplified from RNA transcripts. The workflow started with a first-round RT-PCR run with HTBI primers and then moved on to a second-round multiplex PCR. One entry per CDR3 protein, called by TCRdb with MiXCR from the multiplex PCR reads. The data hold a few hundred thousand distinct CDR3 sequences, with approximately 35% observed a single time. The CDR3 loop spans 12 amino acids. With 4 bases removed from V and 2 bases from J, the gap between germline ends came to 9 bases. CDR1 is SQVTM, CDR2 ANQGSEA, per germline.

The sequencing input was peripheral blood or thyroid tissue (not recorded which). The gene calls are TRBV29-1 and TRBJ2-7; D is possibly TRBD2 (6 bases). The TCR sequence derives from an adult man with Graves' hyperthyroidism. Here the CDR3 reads CSVGSGAYEQYF. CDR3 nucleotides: TGCAGCGTTGGTAGCGGAGCCTACGAGCAGTACTTC.